This T cell receptor (beta chain) is from a study of Tregs in tolerant kidney transplant recipients. Broader study findings: Donor-specific Treg expansion exceeded global Treg expansion in tolerant patients, suggesting antigen drive. Biological reproducibility was not directly addressed, but technical replication error appeared minimal.

Profiling relied on immunoSEQ multiplex PCR, and the TCRdb table lists in-frame clones only, not all of them. The table includes tens of thousands of clones, 80% to 95% detected once. Note on this clone: The target antigen is unknown.

V shed 4 bases and J shed 7 bases, with 14 bases lying between them. Germline values: CDR1 SGHKS, CDR2 YYEKEE (reference sequence). The CDR3 covers 13 residues. Thawed PBMCs were FACS-sorted into unstimulated CD4+CD25+CD127- regulatory T cells, CD4+CD25- non-regulatory cells, CD4 and CD8 cells. The sequence derives from a human donor who received a combined kidney and bone marrow transplant. The material was CD4+ T cells from blood, obtained before the transplant. The V call is TRBV5-5, the J call TRBJ1-1; possibly TRBD1 for D (5 bases). This chain's CDR3 is CASSPLSTGEAFF. In DNA form, the CDR3 reads TGTGCCAGCAGCCCGCTTTCCACAGGTGAAGCTTTCTTT.